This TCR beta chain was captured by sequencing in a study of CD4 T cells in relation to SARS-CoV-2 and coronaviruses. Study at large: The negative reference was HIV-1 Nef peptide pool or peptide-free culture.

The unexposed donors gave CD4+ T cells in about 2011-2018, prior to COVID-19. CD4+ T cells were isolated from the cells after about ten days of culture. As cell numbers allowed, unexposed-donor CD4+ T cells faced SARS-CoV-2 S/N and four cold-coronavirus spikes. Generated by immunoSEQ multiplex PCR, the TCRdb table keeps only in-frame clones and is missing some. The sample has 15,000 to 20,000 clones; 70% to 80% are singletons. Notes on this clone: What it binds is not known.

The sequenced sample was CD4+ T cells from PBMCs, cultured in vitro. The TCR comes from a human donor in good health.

The CDR3 bases are TGTGCCAGCAATCCGGGCCTTGGATACTACGAGCAGTACTTC. Its translation is CASNPGLGYYEQYF. V is TRBV28 and J is TRBJ2-7, with D hard to call. Per the germline V gene, CDR1 is MDHEN and CDR2 is SYDVKM. The V end lost 7 bases, the J end lost 3 bases, and 16 bases lay between the germline ends. CDR3 length: 14 residues.